This T cell receptor beta chain was profiled in a study of T cell changes during pregnancy in multiple sclerosis. This CDR3 spans 19 amino acids. Germline V gene lookup returns CDR1 ENHRY and CDR2 SYGVKD. J was trimmed by 9 bases and V by 4 bases; bases with no gene match: 16. Sequencing used immunoSEQ multiplex PCR; TCRdb keeps in-frame clones, though not all of them. The profile shows about 85,000 clones, roughly 92% of them singletons. Sequencing used peripheral blood, obtained in the first trimester of pregnancy. The clonotype comes from a female donor with multiple sclerosis, enrolled in a pregnancy study. The chain recombines TRBV10-3 with TRBJ2-1; 15 nucleotides align to TRBD2. The CDR3 loop is CAISVSTGGLAGGRGEQFF. The CDR3 DNA reads TGTGCCATCAGTGTCAGCACAGGGGGACTAGCGGGAGGAAGGGGTGAGCAGTTCTTC.